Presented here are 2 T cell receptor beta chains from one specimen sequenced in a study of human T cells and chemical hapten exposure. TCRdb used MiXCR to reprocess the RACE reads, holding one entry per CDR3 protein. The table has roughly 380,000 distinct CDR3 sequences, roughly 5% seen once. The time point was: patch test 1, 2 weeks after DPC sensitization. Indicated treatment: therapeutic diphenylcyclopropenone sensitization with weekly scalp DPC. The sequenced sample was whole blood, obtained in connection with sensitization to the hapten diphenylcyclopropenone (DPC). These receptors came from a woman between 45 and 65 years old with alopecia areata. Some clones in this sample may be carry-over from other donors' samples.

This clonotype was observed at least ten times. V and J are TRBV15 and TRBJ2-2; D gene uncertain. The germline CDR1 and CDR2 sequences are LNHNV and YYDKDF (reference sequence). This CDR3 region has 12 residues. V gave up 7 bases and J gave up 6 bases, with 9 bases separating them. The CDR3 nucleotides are TGTGCCACCAATCAAGGAGCCGGGGAGCTGTTTTTT. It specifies CATNQGAGELFF.

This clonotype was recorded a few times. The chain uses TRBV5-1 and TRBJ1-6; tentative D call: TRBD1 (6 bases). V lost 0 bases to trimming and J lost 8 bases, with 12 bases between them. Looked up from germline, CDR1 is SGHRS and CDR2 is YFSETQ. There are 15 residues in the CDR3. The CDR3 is CASSLDRAGDSPLHF. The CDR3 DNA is TGCGCCAGCAGCTTGGACAGGGCGGGGGATTCACCCCTCCACTTT.